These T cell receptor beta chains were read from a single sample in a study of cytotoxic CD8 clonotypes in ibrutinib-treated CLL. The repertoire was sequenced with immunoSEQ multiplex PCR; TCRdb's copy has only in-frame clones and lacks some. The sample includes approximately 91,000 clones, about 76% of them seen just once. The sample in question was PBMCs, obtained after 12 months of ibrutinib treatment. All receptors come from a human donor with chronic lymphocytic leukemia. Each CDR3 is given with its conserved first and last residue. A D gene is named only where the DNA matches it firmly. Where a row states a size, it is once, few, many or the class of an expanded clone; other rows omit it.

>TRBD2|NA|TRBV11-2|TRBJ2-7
TGTGCCAGCACCCCCCGGGGAGGGGCACCCTACGAGCAGTACTTC
CASTPRGGAPYEQYF
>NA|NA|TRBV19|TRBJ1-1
TGTGCCAGTAGTATAGACGGACGGTACACTGAAGCTTTCTTT
CASSIDGRYTEAFF
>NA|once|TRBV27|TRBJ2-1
TGTGCCAGCAGTCCCCATCTGGGCCAAATCAATGAGCAGTTCTTC
CASSPHLGQINEQFF
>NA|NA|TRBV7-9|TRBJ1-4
TGTGCCACCGAGGGGTCCACTAATGAAAAACTGTTTTTT
CATEGSTNEKLFF
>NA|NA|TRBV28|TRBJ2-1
TGTGCCTCTGGGTACAATGAGCAGTTCTTC
CASGYNEQFF
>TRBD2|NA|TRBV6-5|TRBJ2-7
TGTGCCAGCAGTTACTCCGCTAGCGGGAGGGCCTACGAGCAGTACTTC
CASSYSASGRAYEQYF
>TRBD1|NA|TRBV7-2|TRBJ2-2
TGTGCCAGCAGCCAAGGGGACAGGGGGCTCGGCGGGGAGCTGTTTTTT
CASSQGDRGLGGELFF
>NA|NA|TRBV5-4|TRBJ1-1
TGTGCCAGCAGCTTGCTGCAGGGTCCCGAAGCTTTCTTT
CASSLLQGPEAFF
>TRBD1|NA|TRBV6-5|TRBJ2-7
TGTGCCAGCAGTTCGTGGGACAGCCCCTACGAGCAGTACTTC
CASSSWDSPYEQYF
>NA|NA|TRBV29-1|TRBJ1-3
TGCAGCGTTGGCCCCTACGGCGGGGGAAACACCATATATTTT
CSVGPYGGGNTIYF
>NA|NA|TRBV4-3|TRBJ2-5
TGCGCCAGCAGCCAAGGCCGCCCCAGTGGGGGTTATTGGGAGACCCAGTACTTC
CASSQGRPSGGYWETQYF
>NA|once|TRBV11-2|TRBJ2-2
TGTGCCAGCAGCTTAGGGCAGGGAATCACCGGGGAGCTGTTTTTT
CASSLGQGITGELFF
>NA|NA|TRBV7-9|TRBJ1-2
TGTGCCAGCCCGGGGAGACCTGAGCGCTACACCTTC
CASPGRPERYTF
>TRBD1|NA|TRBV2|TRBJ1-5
TGTGCCAGCAGGGGGGACAGCTTTTATAGCAATCAGCCCCAGCATTTT
CASRGDSFYSNQPQHF
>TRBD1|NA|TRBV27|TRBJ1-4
TGTGCCAGCAGTTTCACGGACAGGGGCTGGGAAAAACTGTTTTTT
CASSFTDRGWEKLFF
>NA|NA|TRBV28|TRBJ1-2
TGTGCCAGCAGTCAACAGGGCGCTAACTATGGCTACACCTTC
CASSQQGANYGYTF
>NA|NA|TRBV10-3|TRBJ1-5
TGTGCCACCAACCATGACCGTAATCAGCCCCAGCATTTT
CATNHDRNQPQHF
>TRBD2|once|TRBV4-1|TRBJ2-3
TGCGCCAGCAGCCAAGCCTCCGGACTAGGCGGGGATACGCAGTATTTT
CASSQASGLGGDTQYF
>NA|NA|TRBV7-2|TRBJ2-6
TGTGCCAGCAGCTTAGCCGTCGCCAGCACCTCTGGGGCCAACGTCCTGACTTTC
CASSLAVASTSGANVLTF
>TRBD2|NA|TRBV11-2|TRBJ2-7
TGTGCCAGCAGCGCAGGACTAGCGGGAGCATCCTACGAGCAGTACTTC
CASSAGLAGASYEQYF
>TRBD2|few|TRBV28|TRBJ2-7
TGTGCCAGCAGGCAGACTAGCGGGCGCTCCTACGAGCAGTACTTC
CASRQTSGRSYEQYF
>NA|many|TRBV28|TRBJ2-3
TGTGCCAGCACAGGGGGAGGTTTTGGAGATACGCAGTATTTT
CASTGGGFGDTQYF
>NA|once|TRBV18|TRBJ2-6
TGTGCCAGCTCACCAACGACGTTCTCTGGGGCCAACGTCCTGACTTTC
CASSPTTFSGANVLTF
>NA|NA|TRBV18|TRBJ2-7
TGTGCCAGCTCCCCCATGGCGACGAGCTCCTACGAGCAGTACTTC
CASSPMATSSYEQYF
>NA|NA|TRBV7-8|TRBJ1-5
TGTGCCAGCAGCTTAGGGTGGACCCAGCATTTT
CASSLGWTQHF
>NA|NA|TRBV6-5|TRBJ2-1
TGTGCCAGCAGGCGAACAGGGATAACCTACAATGAGCAGTTCTTC
CASRRTGITYNEQFF
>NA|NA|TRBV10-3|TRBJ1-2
TGTGCCATCAGTAACCGGGACGGCTATGGCTACACCTTC
CAISNRDGYGYTF
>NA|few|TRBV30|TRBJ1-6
TGTGCCTGGAGTGTACGCAGGGTGGGGATAGGTAATTCACCCCTCCACTTT
CAWSVRRVGIGNSPLHF
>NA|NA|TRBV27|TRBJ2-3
TGTGCCAGCAGGGGGGCCCCCGGAGGTACGCAGTATTTT
CASRGAPGGTQYF
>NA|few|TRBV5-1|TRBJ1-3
TGCGCCAGCAGCTCCGACGCCCGCTCTGGAAACACCATATATTTT
CASSSDARSGNTIYF
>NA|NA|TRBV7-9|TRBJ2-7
TGTGCCAGCAGCTTAGGGGGGCGCGGCACAAGCGAGCAGTACTTC
CASSLGGRGTSEQYF
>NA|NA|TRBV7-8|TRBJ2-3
TGTGCCAGCAGCCTAGGAGGGGTTAGCACAGATACGCAGTATTTT
CASSLGGVSTDTQYF
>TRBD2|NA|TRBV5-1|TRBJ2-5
TGCGCCAGCAGCTGGGGCGGGGGGCGAGAGACCCAGTACTTC
CASSWGGGRETQYF
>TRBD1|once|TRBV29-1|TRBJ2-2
TGCAGCGGTACAGGGGGCACCGGGGAGCTGTTTTTT
CSGTGGTGELFF
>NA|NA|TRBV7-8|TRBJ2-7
TGTGCCAGCACTAGGGGGTACCTCTACGAGCAGTACTTC
CASTRGYLYEQYF
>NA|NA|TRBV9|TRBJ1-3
TGTGCCAGCAGCGTCTCAAGCTCTGGAAACACCATATATTTT
CASSVSSSGNTIYF
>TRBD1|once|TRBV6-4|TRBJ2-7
TGTGCCAGCAGTGATGGCGGCGGGACAGGGGCCCCCTACGAGCAGTACTTC
CASSDGGGTGAPYEQYF
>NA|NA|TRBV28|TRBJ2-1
TGTGCCAGCAGTTTAGTGGGTTCCTACAATGAGCAGTTCTTC
CASSLVGSYNEQFF
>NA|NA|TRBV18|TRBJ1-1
TGTGCCAGCTCACCATCGAGGGACACTGAAGCTTTCTTT
CASSPSRDTEAFF
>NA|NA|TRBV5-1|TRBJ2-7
TGCGCCAGCAGCTTGGCTGGGGCGAAAGCCTACGAGCAGTACTTC
CASSLAGAKAYEQYF
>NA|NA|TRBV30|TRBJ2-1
TGTGCCTGGAGCGGAACAGGGTCCTACAATGAGCAGTTCTTC
CAWSGTGSYNEQFF
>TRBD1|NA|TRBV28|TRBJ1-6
TGTGCCAGCAGCGCAGGGGGCCCGGGTTCACCCCTCCACTTT
CASSAGGPGSPLHF
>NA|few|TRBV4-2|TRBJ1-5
TGTGCCAGCAGCCAAGATCCCAGGGGTGCGAGTCAGCCCCAGCATTTT
CASSQDPRGASQPQHF